The entry below gives a single T cell receptor beta chain sequence along with its context. Its specificity is not known. This sample was taken from a study of cytomegalovirus exposure and HLA in healthy donors. From germline, CDR1 is LNHDA and CDR2 SQIVND (reference sequence). V lost 4 bases, J lost 1 base, and 15 bases stayed unmatched. CDR3 length: 18 amino acids. Both 60 Vbeta primers and 13 Jbeta primers went into the PCR. The assay was immunoSEQ multiplex PCR, and TCRdb's table has in-frame clones only and misses some. The sample includes about 160,000 clones, roughly 85% of them seen just once. Overall study findings and caveats: Sequence variants that were highly shared formed a cluster that was likely a sequencing artifact. About 87% or about 30% of the time was how often most TCR beta V segments were productive, according to an earlier analysis. Later analysis associated a missense DCLRE1C variant with TCR beta V- and J-gene trimming. Most TCRs appeared rarely, but some public TCRs recurred in many donors.

The rearrangement links TRBV19 to TRBJ1-2, with 7 bases that match TRBD1. The sequence was obtained from a man in his thirties or forties in good health and CMV-seronegative. Material: PBMCs. The CDR3 DNA is TGTGCCAGTAGTAACAGGGGTGGCGGTGGTGCGGGTAACTATGGCTACACCTTC. Its protein is CASSNRGGGGAGNYGYTF.